This T cell receptor beta chain was sequenced during a study of blood T cells in healthy people across ages. Points from the study as a whole: PBMCs went unsorted, and a conclusive naive versus antigen-experienced comparison was therefore prevented. Naive CD4+ cells and diversity were both higher in long-lived donors than in aged donors. The percentage of naive T cells correlated strongly with TCR beta diversity.

In its sample, this clonotype was seen a few times. The antigen remains unidentified. It was with a sample-barcoded 5' primer and a J-beta primer mix that a second PCR of roughly 7 to 11 cycles was run. TCRdb recomputed calls from the 5' RACE reads with MiXCR, one row per CDR3 protein. The repertoire holds some 920,000 distinct CDR3 sequences, with about 51% as singletons. The CDR3 sequence is 13 residues long. Looked up from germline, CDR1 is SGHAT and CDR2 is FQNNGV. V lost 5 bases and J 6 bases, leaving 12 bases between the germline ends. Drawn from each donor were approximately 9.2 milliliters of peripheral blood.

The rearrangement links TRBV11-2 to TRBJ2-3; the D gene is possibly TRBD1 (6 bases). This sequence was found in a woman aged 55 to 70 in good health. The sample taken for sequencing was blood. The CDR3: CASSRTVRDTQYF. The CDR3 DNA follows: TGTGCCAGCAGCAGGACAGTCCGTGATACGCAGTATTTT.